This TCR beta chain comes out of a study of T cells in localized non-small cell lung cancer. The assay was immunoSEQ multiplex PCR, and TCRdb's table has in-frame clones only and misses some. The data contain some 52,000 clones, 80% of them singletons. The study, taken as a whole, reports: Elevated blood T cell density was associated with longer overall survival. The study sequenced only one region of the tumor. As a result, intratumor heterogeneity could not be excluded and remains possible. Appearances in adjacent lung were noted for a median approximately 50 of the top 100 tumor clones. Among the tissues sampled, uninvolved adjacent lung had the highest T cell clonality, above tumor.

This clone was counted between two and nine times. Antigen unknown. The clonotype comes from a woman aged 35 to 70 with stage II lung adenocarcinoma. Sequencing was performed on PBMCs, taken before any cancer treatment.

CDR3 coding DNA: TGTGCCACCAGGGACGTTGCGTATAATTCACCCCTCCACTTT. Translating gives CATRDVAYNSPLHF. The rearrangement uses TRBV6-5 and TRBJ1-6; possible D gene TRBD1, 5 bases. Germline loops: CDR1 MNHEY, CDR2 SVGAGI. The CDR3 is made up of 14 amino acids. V lost 10 bases to trimming and J lost 4 bases, with 14 bases between them.